These 10 T cell receptor beta chains came from one sample sequenced in a study of CD8 T cells in Susac syndrome. Reverse transcription of about 0.5 to 1 ug RNA was carried out with random hexamers. TCRdb called the immunoSEQ multiplex PCR reads again in MiXCR, with one record for every CDR3 protein. The sample includes a few hundred thousand distinct CDR3 sequences, 92% of them seen just once. Sequenced: CD8+ T cells from PBMCs. These receptors were obtained from a human donor with multiple sclerosis.

V is TRBV20-1 and J is TRBJ1-2, with 12 bases that match TRBD1. The CDR3 consists of 13 residues. Trimming at V came to 6 bases and at J to 8 bases, leaving 7 bases not matched to a gene. Germline CDR1 is DFQATT and CDR2 is SNEGSKA (reference sequence). The CDR3 coding sequence is TGCAGTGCCAGGGGACAGGGGGCGAGAGGCTACACCTTC. Amino acid sequence: CSARGQGARGYTF.

The chain recombines TRBV27 with TRBJ2-7, with TRBD1 matching 10 bases. The J segment lost 3 bases and the V segment lost 0 bases, leaving 2 bases of the junction unmatched. CDR1 and CDR2 from the germline V gene are MNHEY and SMNVEV (reference sequence). The CDR3 runs to 15 residues. The CDR3 here is CASSLSTGGVYEQYF. The DNA of the CDR3 is TGTGCCAGCAGTTTATCGACAGGGGGCGTCTACGAGCAGTACTTC.

The V and J genes are TRBV7-9 and TRBJ2-5; TRBD2 aligns across 11 bases. The V gene end was trimmed by 4 bases and the J gene end by 1 base; junction bases not matched to a gene: 11. CDR1 and CDR2 (germline): SEHNR, FQNEAQ (reference sequence). There are 18 residues in the CDR3. CDR3 protein: CASSSQEAGTSGQETQYF. The CDR3 DNA sequence: TGTGCCAGCAGCTCCCAAGAGGCCGGGACTAGCGGCCAAGAGACCCAGTACTTC.

CDR3 sequence: CASSLGGGLAGPETQYF. CDR3 in DNA: TGTGCCAGCAGTCTAGGAGGGGGACTAGCGGGGCCCGAGACCCAGTACTTC. The chain is built from TRBV27 and TRBJ2-5; 13 positions agree with TRBD2. The J segment lost 5 bases and the V segment lost 5 bases, leaving 11 bases of the junction unmatched. This CDR3 spans 17 amino acids. Germline CDR1 reads MNHEY; CDR2 reads SMNVEV (reference sequence).

There are a few counts of this clonotype. The chain employs TRBV20-1 and TRBJ2-1; TRBD2 is a possible D gene (6 bases). Deletions cut 1 base from V and 9 bases from J, with 19 bases between. CDR1 is DFQATT and CDR2 is SNEGSKA in the germline V gene (reference sequence). The CDR3 spans 15 residues. This CDR3 is CSARGTFELAVEQFF. The CDR3 DNA sequence: TGCAGTGCTAGAGGGACATTTGAACTAGCCGTTGAGCAGTTCTTC.

The chain recombines TRBV5-1 with TRBJ2-5; TRBD1 might be the D (6 bases). This CDR3 is built from 13 residues. V was shortened by 0 bases and J by 5 bases, with 8 bases between the two germline ends. From germline, CDR1 is SGHRS and CDR2 YFSETQ. CDR3 nucleotide sequence: TGCGCCAGCAGCTTGGCAGGGGTGGAGACCCAGTACTTC. This codes for CASSLAGVETQYF.

The chain links TRBV27 to TRBJ1-1; TRBD1 matches at 7 bases. This CDR3 has 14 amino acids. The germline CDR1 and CDR2 sequences are MNHEY and SMNVEV (reference sequence). The V gene end was trimmed by 0 bases and the J gene end by 6 bases; junction bases not matched to a gene: 4. The CDR3 coding sequence is TGTGCCAGCAGTTTATCAGGGCAGGGGGCTGAAGCTTTCTTT. Its protein is CASSLSGQGAEAFF.

The chain is built from TRBV19 and TRBJ2-7; D tentatively fits TRBD1 or TRBD2 (5 bases each). The CDR3 sequence is 16 residues long. CDR1 LNHDA and CDR2 SQIVND come from the germline V gene (reference sequence). V was trimmed by 6 bases and J by 2 bases, leaving 20 bases between them. This CDR3 reads CASSDYTGTGTYEQYF. CDR3 DNA sequence: TGTGCCAGTAGCGACTATACCGGGACCGGGACCTACGAGCAGTACTTC.

The chain carries TRBV6-2 or TRBV6-3 and TRBJ2-2; 8 bases fit TRBD2. CDR3 length equals 16 residues. Germline assignment: CDR1 MNHEY and CDR2 SVGEGT. The V gene end was trimmed by 5 bases and the J gene end by 0 bases; junction bases not matched to a gene: 5. The CDR3 nucleotides are TGTGCCAGCAGTCTCCCGGGACTAGCGAACACCGGGGAGCTGTTTTTT. Protein: CASSLPGLANTGELFF.

The rearrangement uses TRBV30 and TRBJ2-5, with a tentative D call TRBD2 (7 bases). CDR1 is GTSNPN and CDR2 is SVGIG in the germline V gene (reference sequence). Trimming shortened V by 1 base and J by 3 bases, and 12 bases separated the two germline ends. CDR3 length equals 14 residues. CDR3 in amino acids: CAWSGGGGEETQYF. In DNA, the CDR3 is TGTGCCTGGAGTGGGGGGGGCGGGGAAGAGACCCAGTACTTC.